The 27 T cell receptor beta chains below all came from one sample that was sequenced in a study of long-term antiretroviral therapy in people with HIV. Runs used v3.0 of the immunoSEQ assay and were done at survey level. Assay: immunoSEQ multiplex PCR; the TCRdb copy retains only in-frame clones and omits some. This sample carries roughly 40,000 clones, more than 80% of them seen once, and the ten largest clones take 5.5% to 6.5%. Here the sequenced sample was unsorted PBMCs, taken 3.1 years after starting antiretroviral therapy. These receptors were obtained from a woman in her fifties or sixties with HIV.

V usage is TRBV11-3 and J usage is TRBJ2-5; 13 bases are shared with TRBD2. V shed 4 bases and J 3 bases; nucleotides not matched to a gene: 2. Germline V CDR1 and CDR2: SGHNT, YENEEA. The CDR3 runs to 15 residues. The CDR3 DNA reads as TGTGCCAGCAGCTCCGGACTAGCGGGGGAAGAGACCCAGTACTTC. Residues: CASSSGLAGEETQYF.

The chain combines TRBV2 with TRBJ1-1, with a possible D match to TRBD1 (6 bases). Germline loops: CDR1 SNHLY, CDR2 FYNNEI. Between the trimmed V and J ends, which lost 1 base and 4 bases, there was a span of 10 bases. The CDR3 extends over 14 amino acids. The CDR3 reads CASSEGGARTEAFF. The CDR3 DNA is TGTGCCAGCAGTGAAGGGGGGGCGCGCACTGAAGCTTTCTTT.

The chain is built from TRBV9 and TRBJ1-2, with 7 bases lining up with TRBD1. The CDR3 sequence is 19 residues long. In germline, CDR1 is SGDLS, CDR2 YYNGEE. V shed 1 base, J shed 1 base, and the junction held 16 bases outside the gene matches. CDR3: CASSVNQNRGANINYGYTF. The CDR3 DNA reads as TGTGCCAGCAGCGTAAACCAGAACAGGGGCGCTAATATTAACTATGGCTACACCTTC. The complete variable domain, with remaining parts taken from reference TRBV9 and TRBJ1-2, reads DSGVTQTPKHLITATGQRVTLRCSPRSGDLSVYWYQQSLDQGLQFLIQYYNGEERAKGNILERFSAQQFPDLHSELNLSSLELGDSALYFCASSVNQNRGANINYGYTFGSGTRLTVV.

The chain couples TRBV7-9 to TRBJ1-1; D is uncertain. The CDR3 has 13 amino acids. The V end was cut by 0 bases, the J end by 5 bases, with 7 bases between. Germline V gene lookup returns CDR1 SEHNR and CDR2 FQNEAQ (reference sequence). The CDR3 DNA reads TGTGCCAGCAGCTTAGCTGCTCAGACTGAAGCTTTCTTT. Its protein is CASSLAAQTEAFF.

V gene TRBV11-3 combines with J gene TRBJ2-5; 16 bases are shared with TRBD2. Looked up from germline, CDR1 is SGHNT and CDR2 is YENEEA. The trim removed 5 bases at V and 3 bases at J, leaving 9 bases unmatched. The CDR3 contains 18 residues. The CDR3 is CASSPGLAGGPREETQYF. The DNA for the CDR3 is TGTGCCAGCAGCCCGGGACTAGCGGGGGGGCCACGTGAAGAGACCCAGTACTTC.

This clone was observed a single time. The CDR3 reads CASSLGGENTEAFF. CDR3 nucleotide sequence: TGTGCCAGCAGCTTGGGGGGGGAGAACACTGAAGCTTTCTTT. J is TRBJ1-1 and V is TRBV5-4, with D possibly matching TRBD1 (5 bases). Germline V lookup: CDR1 SGHNT, CDR2 YYREEE (reference sequence). Trimming took 0 bases from V and 1 from J, leaving 7 bases between them. The CDR3 is 14 amino acids.

J is TRBJ1-2 and V is TRBV5-6, with D unclear. Germline-derived CDR1 and CDR2 are SGHDT and YYEEEE. This CDR3 has 13 amino acids. The ends were cut back, 1 base at V and 7 bases at J, with 11 bases in the middle. In nucleotides, the CDR3 is TGTGCCAGCAGCTTGACGGCTTTGGGTGGCTACACCTTC. Translating it yields CASSLTALGGYTF.

The genes are TRBV5-8 and TRBJ1-6; maybe TRBD1 (6 bases). This CDR3 has 14 residues. Between the trimmed V and J ends, which lost 4 bases and 9 bases, there was a span of 14 bases. CDR1 SGHTS and CDR2 YDEGEE come from the germline V gene. CDR3 sequence (DNA): TGTGCCAGCAGCCGCCGGGACAACGGTTCACCCCTCCACTTT. It codes for CASSRRDNGSPLHF.

This clone was detected once. The V gene is TRBV6-6, the J gene TRBJ1-1; tentatively, D is TRBD1 (6 bases). V was cut by 3 bases and J by 1 base, with 15 bases left in between. Germline values: CDR1 MNHNY, CDR2 SVGAGI (reference sequence). The CDR3 has 16 amino acids. CDR3 sequence reads: CASSYSGTLGNTEAFF. The CDR3 DNA sequence: TGTGCCAGCAGTTATTCCGGGACATTGGGGAACACTGAAGCTTTCTTT.

The rearrangement uses TRBV4-1 and TRBJ1-2, with D perhaps TRBD1 (5 bases). The CDR3 is made up of 15 amino acids. V shed 2 bases and J shed 2 bases, with 12 bases lying between them. Germline CDR1 MGHRA, CDR2 YSYEKL. The CDR3 sequence is CASSQKGRGNYGYTF. CDR3 coding DNA: TGCGCCAGCAGCCAAAAGGGTCGGGGGAACTATGGCTACACCTTC.

This chain connects TRBV19 to TRBJ2-2; D remains ambiguous. CDR3 length: 16 residues. V lost 3 bases, J lost 1 base, and 12 bases lay in between. CDR1 LNHDA and CDR2 SQIVND come from the germline V gene (reference sequence). CDR3 in amino acids: CASSMPTSLNTGELFF. In DNA form, the CDR3 reads TGTGCCAGTAGTATGCCGACGAGCCTGAACACCGGGGAGCTGTTTTTT.

This rearrangement joins TRBV5-6 to TRBJ1-1; 7 nucleotides line up with TRBD1. Germline V CDR1 and CDR2: SGHDT, YYEEEE. Trimming cost V 4 bases and J 0 bases; bases outside gene matches: 9. The CDR3 is 16 residues long. The CDR3 DNA follows: TGTGCCAGCAGCCTGGTAATGGGGACAGTGAACACTGAAGCTTTCTTT. This gives the protein CASSLVMGTVNTEAFF. Using reference TRBV5-6 and TRBJ1-1 for the parts outside the CDR3, the full variable domain is DAGVTQSPTHLIKTRGQQVTLRCSPKSGHDTVSWYQQALGQGPQFIFQYYEEEERQRGNFPDRFSGHQFPNYSSELNVNALLLGDSALYLCASSLVMGTVNTEAFFGQGTRLTVV.

The gene calls are TRBV5-1 and TRBJ2-1; the match to TRBD2 covers 11 bases. The CDR3 consists of 18 residues. Germline V gives CDR1 SGHRS, CDR2 YFSETQ. Trimming took 3 bases from V and 4 from J; bases not matched to a gene: 12. In DNA, the CDR3 is TGCGCCAGCAGCTCGGGGGTAGCGGGGGGGCCGGGGTACAATGAGCAGTTCTTC. This gives the protein CASSSGVAGGPGYNEQFF.

This clone occurred a few times. This chain uses TRBV29-1 with TRBJ1-2; weak D call: TRBD1 (6 bases). The CDR3 length is 11 residues. V lost 1 base, J lost 6 bases, and 6 bases lay in between. Germline V gives CDR1 SQVTM, CDR2 ANQGSEA. The CDR3, as DNA: TGCAGCGTTGAAGGGACAGATGGCTACACCTTC. This codes for CSVEGTDGYTF.

V and J are TRBV19 and TRBJ1-4; the D gene is possibly TRBD1 (6 bases). The V end lost 4 bases, the J end lost 7 bases, and 16 bases lay between the germline ends. Per the germline V gene, CDR1 is LNHDA and CDR2 is SQIVND (reference sequence). The CDR3 sequence is 15 residues long. CDR3 region: CASSTWTARREKLFF. The CDR3 region has the DNA TGTGCCAGTAGTACCTGGACAGCCCGCCGTGAAAAACTGTTTTTT.

The rearrangement uses TRBV4-1 and TRBJ1-5; possibly TRBD1 for D (5 bases). CDR1 is MGHRA and CDR2 is YSYEKL in the germline V gene. This CDR3 has 14 amino acids. The germline V and J ends were trimmed by 2 bases and 11 bases, with 16 bases remaining between them. The CDR3: CASSQSQGRVSQHF. CDR3 coding DNA: TGCGCCAGCAGCCAAAGCCAGGGAAGGGTGTCCCAGCATTTT.

The chain employs TRBV25-1 and TRBJ2-4; TRBD1 matches 8 bases. The CDR3 runs to 16 residues. Germline lookup yields CDR1 MGHDK and CDR2 SYGVNS. With V trimmed by 2 bases and J by 1 base, 4 bases remained unmatched. The CDR3 protein is CASSEPQGAAKNIQYF. The CDR3 nucleotides are TGTGCCAGCAGTGAACCGCAGGGGGCGGCCAAAAACATTCAGTACTTC.

The chain couples TRBV18 to TRBJ2-7; 9 bases are shared with TRBD1. J gave up 7 bases and V 8 bases, and 3 bases lay outside the gene matches. The CDR3 extends over 11 amino acids. Germline V gene data show CDR1 as KGHSH and CDR2 as LQKENI. CDR3 nucleotides: TGTGCCAGCCTAGGACAGGGGGAGCAGTACTTC. Its translation: CASLGQGEQYF.

This clone was seen a few times. The chain joins TRBV19 to TRBJ1-5; D remains unclear. V was shortened by 2 bases and J by 3 bases, with 11 bases between the two germline ends. CDR1 is LNHDA and CDR2 is SQIVND in the germline V gene (reference sequence). The length of the CDR3 is 15 residues. The CDR3 coding sequence is TGTGCCAGTAGTATATCCGGGCCCCTCAATCAGCCCCAGCATTTT. It is translated as CASSISGPLNQPQHF.

The chain combines TRBV5-5 with TRBJ1-2, with 9 bases aligning to TRBD1. V gave up 0 bases and J gave up 6 bases; unmatched junction bases: 9. The CDR3 is 16 amino acids. CDR1 and CDR2 from the germline V gene are SGHKS and YYEKEE (reference sequence). The CDR3 sequence: CASSLEPGTGRNGYTF. The CDR3 DNA reads TGTGCCAGCAGCTTGGAACCCGGGACAGGGAGAAATGGCTACACCTTC.

This CDR3 reads CSVATGNQNQPQHF. The CDR3, as DNA: TGCAGCGTAGCGACAGGGAATCAGAATCAGCCCCAGCATTTT. The V call is TRBV29-1, the J call TRBJ1-5, with TRBD1 identical over 7 bases. V lost 6 bases, J lost 4 bases, and 9 bases stayed unmatched. Per the germline V gene, CDR1 is SQVTM and CDR2 is ANQGSEA. This CDR3 contains 14 residues.

This clone turned up a few times. The chain links TRBV7-9 to TRBJ1-5, with 9 nucleotides matching TRBD1. This CDR3 comprises 16 residues. The V gene's germline CDR1 is SEHNR and CDR2 FQNEAQ (reference sequence). Trimming removed 2 bases from V and 3 bases from J; junction bases left unmatched: 5. CDR3 residues: CASSLLQGALNQPQHF. The CDR3 nucleotides are TGTGCCAGCAGCTTACTACAGGGGGCCCTCAATCAGCCCCAGCATTTT. Based on the CDR3 plus reference TRBV7-9 and TRBJ1-5, the full variable domain is DTGVSQNPRHKITKRGQNVTFRCDPISEHNRLYWYRQTLGQGPEFLTYFQNEAQLEKSRLLSDRFSAERPKGSFSTLEIQRTEQGDSAMYLCASSLLQGALNQPQHFGDGTRLSIL.

The CDR3 loop reads CASSGQGRREQYF. The CDR3 region has the DNA TGTGCCAGCAGCGGACAGGGGCGGCGGGAGCAGTACTTC. The rearrangement uses TRBV25-1 and TRBJ2-7; TRBD1 matches 9 bases. CDR3 size: 13 residues. With 6 bases clipped from V and 7 bases from J, the junction kept 7 bases outside the gene matches. Per germline, CDR1 MGHDK and CDR2 SYGVNS.

This clone was detected once. The chain uses TRBV30 and TRBJ1-2; D remains ambiguous. The germline gives CDR1 GTSNPN, CDR2 SVGIG (reference sequence). V lost 4 bases and J lost 5, with 14 bases in between. CDR3 length equals 13 residues. CDR3 coding DNA: TGTGCCTGGAATGCCCTGCGCCAATATGGCTACACCTTC. It encodes CAWNALRQYGYTF. Drawing the rest from reference TRBV30 and TRBJ1-2, the complete variable domain is SQTIHQWPATLVQPVGSPLSLECTVEGTSNPNLYWYRQAAGRGLQLLFYSVGIGQISSEVPQNLSASRPQDRQFILSSKKLLLSDSGFYLCAWNALRQYGYTFGSGTRLTVV.

Comments on this clone: Other DNA sequences within the sample encode an identical CDR3. The chain links TRBV5-1 to TRBJ2-3; D is undetermined. The CDR3 extends over 14 amino acids. Looked up from germline, CDR1 is SGHRS and CDR2 is YFSETQ. V was trimmed by 0 bases and J by 0 bases, leaving 5 bases between them. The CDR3 loop reads CASSLGQSTDTQYF. The CDR3 nucleotides read TGCGCCAGCAGCTTGGGCCAGAGCACAGATACGCAGTATTTT.

This chain connects TRBV10-3 to TRBJ1-5, with no clear D. V gave up 0 bases and J gave up 4 bases, with 7 bases separating them. CDR1 and CDR2 from the germline V gene are ENHRY and SYGVKD. The CDR3 is 14 amino acids. CDR3 region: CAISESMTNQPQHF. Here the CDR3 DNA reads TGTGCCATCAGTGAGTCGATGACGAATCAGCCCCAGCATTTT.

J is TRBJ1-4 and V is TRBV5-1; D is unclear. The CDR3 loop spans 14 amino acids. CDR1 and CDR2 from the germline V gene are SGHRS and YFSETQ. V was pared by 2 bases and J by 0 bases, with 5 bases between. CDR3 sequence (DNA): TGCGCCAGCAGCTTTGAGCCAACTAATGAAAAACTGTTTTTT. This sequence encodes CASSFEPTNEKLFF.